What follows are 32 T cell receptor beta chains derived from one specimen sequenced in a study of blood T cell repertoires in COVID-19. Repertoires were generated with immunoSEQ multiplex PCR, while TCRdb's copy carries only in-frame clones and drops some. The sample lists roughly 180,000 clones, around 83% seen once, with less than 4% in the top ten. Sequenced sample: PBMCs or T cells enriched from blood (not recorded which). All receptors come from a woman aged 45-59 years in a cohort exposed to, infected with or recovered from COVID-19 (not recorded which).

The rearrangement joins TRBV7-6 to TRBJ2-3, with 7 positions matching TRBD2. V trimming: 3 bases; J trimming: 4 bases; junction bases outside the gene matches: 7. CDR1 and CDR2 from the germline V gene are SGHVS and FNYEAQ. This CDR3 region has 15 residues. Here the CDR3 reads CASSFSQRGADTQYF. The CDR3 bases are TGTGCCAGCAGCTTCTCACAGCGGGGAGCAGATACGCAGTATTTT.

V gene TRBV3-1 (or the pseudogene TRBV3-2) combines with J gene TRBJ2-5; 9 positions agree with TRBD2. CDR3 length: 16 residues. From germline, CDR1 is LGHDT and CDR2 YNNKEL (reference sequence). V trimming: 3 bases; J trimming: 8 bases; junction bases outside the gene matches: 13. CDR3 nucleotides: TGTGCCAGCAGCCACGCCATTGGTAGCGGGAGTGGTACCCAGTACTTC. Amino acid sequence: CASSHAIGSGSGTQYF.

On this clone itself: Other DNA sequences from this sample encode an identical CDR3 as well. The V call is TRBV7-3, the J call TRBJ1-6; D is undetermined. In germline, CDR1 is SGHTA, CDR2 FQGTGA. V lost 0 bases to trimming and J lost 8 bases, with 5 bases between them. The CDR3 contains 13 residues. CDR3 DNA: TGTGCCAGCAGCTTAACGGCAGATTCACCCCTCCACTTT. It translates to CASSLTADSPLHF.

The J gene is TRBJ2-3, the V gene TRBV10-1, with 7 bases aligning to TRBD2. The CDR3 runs to 15 residues. J lost 1 base, V lost 4 bases, and 5 bases had no gene match. Per germline, CDR1 WNHNN and CDR2 SYGVQD (reference sequence). The CDR3 bases are TGCGCCAGCAGTGTGGGTCTAGCGGGCACAGATACGCAGTATTTT. Translating gives CASSVGLAGTDTQYF.

The rearrangement uses TRBV28 and TRBJ2-2; 9 bases are a match to TRBD1. CDR1 MDHEN and CDR2 SYDVKM come from the germline V gene. Trimming cost V 8 bases and J 7 bases; bases outside gene matches: 11. The CDR3 extends over 15 amino acids. CDR3 sequence reads: CASVGTGNRGGELFF. The CDR3 coding sequence is TGTGCCAGCGTGGGGACAGGGAATCGGGGCGGGGAGCTGTTTTTT.

V usage is TRBV11-1 and J usage is TRBJ1-3; 10 bases agree with TRBD1. Germline V gene lookup returns CDR1 SGHAT and CDR2 FQDESV (reference sequence). J was trimmed by 4 bases and V by 5 bases; bases with no gene match: 5. The CDR3 sequence is 15 residues long. The CDR3 DNA follows: TGTGCCAGCAGCACCGGGACAGGGGACGGAAACACCATATATTTT. It codes for CASSTGTGDGNTIYF.

V and J are TRBV6-2 or TRBV6-3 and TRBJ2-1; TRBD2 aligns across 8 bases. This CDR3 is built from 17 residues. Per the germline V gene, CDR1 is MNHEY and CDR2 is SVGEGT. The V and J ends lost 2 bases and 6 bases, in that order; junction bases with no gene match: 12. As DNA, the CDR3 is TGTGCCAGCAGTTACCCCTTTTCGGGACTAGATATCAATGAGCAGTTCTTC. As protein: CASSYPFSGLDINEQFF.

The chain recombines TRBV19 with TRBJ1-5; D uncertain. Germline V gene data show CDR1 as LNHDA and CDR2 as SQIVND (reference sequence). V was pared by 6 bases and J by 3 bases, with 15 bases between. The CDR3 extends over 15 amino acids. This CDR3 is CASRFSEVINQPQHF. Written as DNA, the CDR3 is TGTGCCAGTAGGTTTTCGGAGGTAATCAATCAGCCCCAGCATTTT.

This clone appeared a single time. The rearrangement links TRBV27 to TRBJ2-7, with TRBD2 matching over 8 bases. CDR1 and CDR2 from the germline V gene are MNHEY and SMNVEV (reference sequence). V trimming: 4 bases; J trimming: 1 base; junction bases outside the gene matches: 6. The CDR3 runs 15 residues. CDR3 in DNA: TGTGCCAGCAGTTCGGTCGGCGGGGGGTCCTACGAGCAGTACTTC. Translated, it gives CASSSVGGGSYEQYF.

The rearrangement links TRBV3-1 (or the pseudogene TRBV3-2) to TRBJ2-7; 7 bases fit TRBD2. Trimming removed 0 bases from V and 5 bases from J; junction bases left unmatched: 10. Germline V gene lookup returns CDR1 LGHDT and CDR2 YNNKEL (reference sequence). The CDR3 is 16 amino acids. In DNA form, the CDR3 reads TGTGCCAGCAGCCAAGAGCACGGGAGGCGTTATAACGAGCAGTACTTC. This sequence encodes CASSQEHGRRYNEQYF.

This clone came up a few times. The genes are TRBV2 and TRBJ1-1, with 7 bases matching TRBD1. This CDR3 is built from 14 residues. V shed 11 bases and J 0 bases; nucleotides not matched to a gene: 9. Germline CDR1 reads SNHLY; CDR2 reads FYNNEI. The CDR3 DNA sequence: TGTGCCGGCCAGACAGGGCCCATGAACACTGAAGCTTTCTTT. The encoded protein is CAGQTGPMNTEAFF.

The chain employs TRBV19 and TRBJ1-4; 10 bases are a match to TRBD1. The V gene end was trimmed by 4 bases and the J gene end by 0 bases; junction bases not matched to a gene: 5. Germline CDR1 LNHDA, CDR2 SQIVND (reference sequence). The CDR3 contains 17 residues. This chain's CDR3 is CASSRDRGPTTNEKLFF. For the CDR3, the DNA is TGTGCCAGTAGTAGAGACAGGGGGCCGACAACTAATGAAAAACTGTTTTTT.

The chain has TRBV12-2 and TRBJ1-5; the tabulated D call, TRBD1, remains unverified against the DNA. TRBV12-2 is marked as a pseudogene. The CDR3 extends over 15 amino acids. The CDR3 nucleotides are TGTGCAAGTCGCTCGGGCTGGGACAAAGATCAGCCCCAGCATTTT. This gives the protein CASRSGWDKDQPQHF.

V and J are TRBV27 and TRBJ2-7; 7 nucleotides align to TRBD2. The CDR3 extends over 15 amino acids. The ends lost 5 bases at V and 0 bases at J; junction bases unmatched: 7. Germline V CDR1 and CDR2: MNHEY, SMNVEV (reference sequence). The CDR3 sequence: CASSPSGTSSYEQYF. The CDR3 nucleotides are TGTGCCAGCAGTCCTAGCGGCACGAGCTCCTACGAGCAGTACTTC.

The CDR3 sequence: CASSLGGSNSPLHF. CDR3 bases: TGCGCCAGCAGCTTGGGTGGGAGCAATTCACCCCTCCACTTT. J is TRBJ1-6 and V is TRBV5-1; D gene unclear. V shed 0 bases and J shed 7 bases, with 8 bases lying between them. This CDR3 is built from 14 residues. Germline CDR1 and CDR2: SGHRS and YFSETQ.

As regards this clone: A read error may produce the germline difference seen at one junction end. The chain employs TRBV11-1 and TRBJ2-1; 8 nucleotides agree with TRBD1. The CDR3 has 12 residues. The germline V gene encodes CDR1 SGHAT and CDR2 FQDESV (reference sequence). The CDR3 sequence is CASSHGTGGILF. Written as DNA, the CDR3 is TGTGCCAGCAGCCACGGGACAGGAGGTATTCTCTTC.

The count of this clone is one. This chain connects TRBV19 to TRBJ2-2; 12 positions agree with TRBD1. Germline V lookup: CDR1 LNHDA, CDR2 SQIVND (reference sequence). J was trimmed by 4 bases and V by 3 bases; bases with no gene match: 9. The length of the CDR3 is 18 residues. The CDR3 sequence is CASSITGTGGQTTGELFF. CDR3 coding DNA: TGTGCCAGTAGTATCACCGGGACAGGGGGCCAAACCACCGGGGAGCTGTTTTTT.

The chain employs TRBV7-2 and TRBJ2-7; D is ambiguous. This CDR3 has 12 amino acids. Germline V lookup: CDR1 SGHTA, CDR2 FQGNSA. Trimming took 4 bases from V and 7 from J, leaving 11 bases between them. The CDR3 region has the DNA TGTGCCAGCAGCTCAACGTTCAGGGAGCAGTACTTC. Amino acids: CASSSTFREQYF.

The V and J genes are TRBV18 and TRBJ2-5; D uncertain. The germline CDR1 and CDR2 sequences are KGHSH and LQKENI. The CDR3 has 12 amino acids. Trimming took 3 bases from V and 4 from J, leaving 6 bases between them. The CDR3 reads CASSPSSETQYF. The CDR3 DNA is TGTGCCAGCTCACCGAGTTCAGAGACCCAGTACTTC.

The genes are TRBV28 and TRBJ1-1; no reliable D call. Trimming cost V 7 bases and J 1 base, with 7 bases left between them. CDR1 is MDHEN, CDR2 SYDVKM, per germline. The CDR3 contains 12 residues. This CDR3 reads CASKTRNTEAFF. The CDR3 nucleotides read TGTGCCAGCAAGACTAGGAACACTGAAGCTTTCTTT.

V and J are TRBV14 and TRBJ2-3; the D is unclear. The germline V and J ends were trimmed by 1 base and 0 bases, with 8 bases remaining between them. Germline CDR1 and CDR2: SGHDN and FVKESK. There are 15 residues in the CDR3. The CDR3: CASSQGVRSTDTQYF. The CDR3 bases are TGTGCCAGCAGCCAAGGAGTTAGAAGCACAGATACGCAGTATTTT.

This chain joins TRBV5-6 and TRBJ2-7, with D possibly TRBD1 on 5 matching bases. The CDR3 spans 13 residues. The V gene lost 7 bases and the J gene lost 3 bases, with 14 bases spanning the gap. Germline V gene lookup returns CDR1 SGHDT and CDR2 YYEEEE. The CDR3 loop is CASGPVRGYEQYF. The DNA for the CDR3 is TGTGCCAGCGGCCCCGTAAGGGGCTACGAGCAGTACTTC. Full variable domain (rest looked up from reference TRBV5-6 and TRBJ2-7): DAGVTQSPTHLIKTRGQQVTLRCSPKSGHDTVSWYQQALGQGPQFIFQYYEEEERQRGNFPDRFSGHQFPNYSSELNVNALLLGDSALYLCASGPVRGYEQYFGPGTRLTVT.

The J gene is TRBJ1-1, the V gene TRBV29-1; D may be TRBD1 (6 bases). The germline V gene encodes CDR1 SQVTM and CDR2 ANQGSEA. The CDR3 spans 15 residues. V was trimmed by 4 bases and J by 2 bases, leaving 17 bases between them. The CDR3 protein is CSVVDRPKGNTEAFF. Here the CDR3 DNA reads TGCAGCGTTGTCGACAGGCCAAAGGGAAACACTGAAGCTTTCTTT.

The gene calls are TRBV9 and TRBJ2-1, with 7 bases identical to TRBD2. The CDR3 runs 16 residues. V shed 7 bases and J 5 bases; nucleotides not matched to a gene: 15. Germline CDR1 and CDR2: SGDLS and YYNGEE. Written as DNA, the CDR3 is TGTGCCAGCGGATCCTCTAGCGGAGTGGGACACAATGAGCAGTTCTTC. Its protein product is CASGSSSGVGHNEQFF.

To note about this clone: This same CDR3 is encoded by further DNA sequences in the sample. The chain joins TRBV15 to TRBJ2-5; D may be TRBD2 (5 bases). The CDR3 contains 13 residues. Germline V CDR1 and CDR2: LNHNV, YYDKDF (reference sequence). V dropped 3 bases and J dropped 5 bases, with 10 bases sitting between them. This CDR3 is CATSRGGLETQYF. The CDR3 nucleotides are TGTGCCACCAGCAGGGGCGGACTGGAGACCCAGTACTTC.

The rearrangement uses TRBV24-1 and TRBJ2-3; a possible D gene is TRBD1 (7 bases). The CDR3 is 16 amino acids. Germline loops: CDR1 KGHDR, CDR2 SFDVKD. The V end lost 0 bases, the J end lost 6 bases, and 15 bases lay between the germline ends. The CDR3 coding sequence is TGTGCCACCAGTGATTTGGAGGCAGGGGGGTTGGATACGCAGTATTTT. Protein sequence: CATSDLEAGGLDTQYF.

The chain links TRBV15 to TRBJ1-2, with 7 bases matching TRBD1. The germline gives CDR1 LNHNV, CDR2 YYDKDF (reference sequence). This CDR3 has 14 amino acids. Unmatched junction bases numbered 6, after V lost 0 bases and J lost 8 bases. The CDR3 sequence is CATSREIDRVGYTF. DNA of the CDR3: TGTGCCACCAGCAGAGAGATTGACAGGGTCGGCTACACCTTC. The whole variable domain, remainder taken from reference TRBV15 and TRBJ1-2, is DAMVIQNPRYQVTQFGKPVTLSCSQTLNHNVMYWYQQKSSQAPKLLFHYYDKDFNNEADTPDNFQSRRPNTSFCFLDIRSPGLGDTAMYLCATSREIDRVGYTFGSGTRLTVV.

The sample holds a few counts of this clone. This chain links TRBV6-6 with TRBJ2-7; 9 bases are shared with TRBD2. Trimming cost V 0 bases and J 3 bases; bases outside gene matches: 0. Germline V gene sequence: CDR1 MNHNY, CDR2 SVGAGI (reference sequence). The length of the CDR3 is 14 residues. Here the CDR3 reads CASSYSSGSYEQYF. CDR3 nucleotide sequence: TGTGCCAGCAGTTACTCTAGCGGGAGCTACGAGCAGTACTTC.

The rearrangement joins TRBV5-1 to TRBJ2-5, with 12 bases that match TRBD1. Trimming took 4 bases from V and 4 from J; bases not matched to a gene: 11. Germline V gene sequence: CDR1 SGHRS, CDR2 YFSETQ. The CDR3 spans 17 residues. Here the CDR3 reads CASSPGAGQGAGETQYF. CDR3 bases: TGCGCCAGCAGCCCGGGGGCGGGACAGGGGGCCGGAGAGACCCAGTACTTC.

This sequence joins TRBV7-2 and TRBJ2-3, with 7 bases identical to TRBD2. The junction had 11 bases not matched to a gene; V was cut back by 1 base and J by 4 bases. This CDR3 comprises 17 residues. The germline gives CDR1 SGHTA, CDR2 FQGNSA. The CDR3 coding sequence is TGTGCCAGCAGCTTAGGCGAGAGGCGGGAGCCCCCAGATACGCAGTATTTT. Translated: CASSLGERREPPDTQYF.

The chain uses TRBV6-5 and TRBJ2-5, with 13 bases identical to TRBD2. This CDR3 has 16 residues. V shed 4 bases, J shed 5 bases, and the junction held 7 bases outside the gene matches. Germline loops: CDR1 MNHEY, CDR2 SVGAGI. The CDR3 reads CASSLLAGGPWETQYF. CDR3 nucleotide sequence: TGTGCCAGCAGTTTACTAGCGGGAGGGCCTTGGGAGACCCAGTACTTC.

The chain joins TRBV9 to TRBJ1-2; 7 bases line up with TRBD1. V was clipped by 3 bases and J by 3 bases; unmatched bases: 8. The germline V gene encodes CDR1 SGDLS and CDR2 YYNGEE. This CDR3 has 15 amino acids. Written as DNA, the CDR3 is TGTGCCAGCAGCGGTATACAGGGGCGGGACTATGGCTACACCTTC. Translating gives CASSGIQGRDYGYTF.